These 23 T cell receptor beta chains originate from one sample sequenced in a study of blood T cell repertoires in COVID-19. Clones were read by immunoSEQ multiplex PCR, and TCRdb kept only the in-frame ones, dropping some. The sample lists nearly 80,000 clones; roughly four fifths were seen once. Input material: peripheral blood. All receptors derive from a woman in her 70s with acute or convalescent COVID-19.

This clone was detected a few times. The chain has TRBV6-5 and TRBJ1-1; D perhaps matches TRBD1 (6 bases). Germline assignment: CDR1 MNHEY and CDR2 SVGAGI. The V end lost 4 bases, the J end lost 1 base, and 10 bases lay between the germline ends. The CDR3 spans 14 residues. The CDR3 DNA reads as TGTGCCAGCAGTTTGACGGACAGGAACACTGAAGCTTTCTTT. Translating it yields CASSLTDRNTEAFF.

V is TRBV7-8 and J is TRBJ1-6, with 7 nucleotides matching TRBD1. Germline-derived CDR1 and CDR2 are SGHVS and FQNEAQ. The CDR3 runs 16 residues. V lost 5 bases to trimming and J lost 7 bases; unmatched junction nucleotides: 11. CDR3: CASSKLTGTVNSPLHF. Here the CDR3 DNA reads TGTGCCAGCAGCAAACTGACAGGGACCGTGAATTCACCCCTCCACTTT.

The genes are TRBV15 and TRBJ2-1, with 8 positions matching TRBD2. J was trimmed by 7 bases and V by 0 bases; bases with no gene match: 11. Germline CDR1 LNHNV, CDR2 YYDKDF (reference sequence). The CDR3 extends over 17 amino acids. The CDR3 DNA reads TGTGCCACCAGCAGAGAGCCAGCGGGAGTAATTGGGAATGAGCAGTTCTTC. Amino acids: CATSREPAGVIGNEQFF.

The chain has TRBV6-4 and TRBJ2-7, with a weak D call TRBD2 (6 bases). Germline-derived CDR1 and CDR2 are MRHNA and SNTAGT. V gave up 5 bases and J gave up 3 bases, with 17 bases separating them. The CDR3 extends over 15 amino acids. CDR3 region: CASSPSAGNFYEQYF. CDR3 DNA sequence: TGTGCCAGCAGTCCATCGGCGGGGAATTTCTACGAGCAGTACTTC.

V gene TRBV12-3 or TRBV12-4 combines with J gene TRBJ2-1; 7 bases map to TRBD2. Germline trimming cut 8 bases from V and 10 bases from J; bases unmatched to any gene: 11. The CDR3 has 13 residues. The CDR3, as DNA: TGTGCCAGCCATCGACTAGCTCTCGGGGAGCAGTTCTTC. Its protein is CASHRLALGEQFF.

The chain carries TRBV6-5 and TRBJ1-2, with unresolved D. The CDR3 sequence is 13 residues long. V lost 3 bases, J lost 4 bases, and 9 bases lay in between. Germline V gives CDR1 MNHEY, CDR2 SVGAGI. The CDR3 region has the DNA TGTGCCAGCAGTTATGGAGAACTCTATGGCTACACCTTC. This codes for CASSYGELYGYTF.

V usage is TRBV5-1 and J usage is TRBJ2-3; D ambiguous. Between the trimmed V and J ends, which lost 0 bases and 2 bases, there was a span of 7 bases. From germline, CDR1 is SGHRS and CDR2 YFSETQ. The CDR3 has 14 residues. In nucleotides, the CDR3 is TGCGCCAGCAGCTTGGCCAGAAACACAGATACGCAGTATTTT. It encodes CASSLARNTDTQYF.

V is TRBV28 and J is TRBJ1-5; a weak D match, TRBD1 (5 bases). The CDR3 length is 12 residues. Germline lookup yields CDR1 MDHEN and CDR2 SYDVKM. Trimming took off 8 bases at V and 6 bases at J, with 11 bases between the two ends. The CDR3 DNA reads as TGTGCCAGCTGCGGGGGTCTTCAGCCCCAGCATTTT. The encoded protein is CASCGGLQPQHF.

The chain links TRBV7-9 to TRBJ1-2, with 7 bases that match TRBD1. The CDR3 length is 18 residues. Germline-derived CDR1 and CDR2 are SEHNR and FQNEAQ (reference sequence). V shed 1 base and J 4 bases; nucleotides not matched to a gene: 15. CDR3 loop: CASSLGRTQDRFAYGYTF. Written as DNA, the CDR3 is TGTGCCAGCAGCTTAGGCCGGACGCAGGACAGGTTTGCCTATGGCTACACCTTC.

The rearrangement joins TRBV7-8 to TRBJ2-7; 11 nucleotides match TRBD2. The CDR3 has 14 residues. Losses at the gene ends were 8 bases for V and 5 bases for J; bases not matched to a gene: 8. Germline CDR1 reads SGHVS; CDR2 reads FQNEAQ. CDR3 sequence reads: CASVSGRDLHEQYF. Here the CDR3 DNA reads TGTGCCAGCGTTAGCGGGAGGGACTTACACGAGCAGTACTTC.

The chain couples TRBV12-5 to TRBJ1-2; 7 nucleotides line up with TRBD1. V trimming: 1 base; J trimming: 8 bases; junction bases outside the gene matches: 22. This CDR3 has 19 amino acids. Germline CDR1 is LGHNT and CDR2 is FRNRAP. CDR3 protein: CASGLASTAPTGISKGYTF. CDR3 DNA sequence: TGTGCTAGTGGTTTGGCCTCCACCGCCCCGACAGGGATATCGAAAGGCTACACCTTC. Looking up the rest from reference TRBV12-5 and TRBJ1-2 gives the full variable domain: DARVTQTPRHKVTEMGQEVTMRCQPILGHNTVFWYRQTMMQGLELLAYFRNRAPLDDSGMPKDRFSAEMPDATLATLKIQPSEPRDSAVYFCASGLASTAPTGISKGYTFGSGTRLTVV.

In DNA, the CDR3 is TGTGCCAGCTCTCAAGGGGGGGTCCAAGAGACCCAGTACTTC. It is translated as CASSQGGVQETQYF. J is TRBJ2-5 and V is TRBV18; D might be TRBD2 (7 bases). Germline V lookup: CDR1 KGHSH, CDR2 LQKENI. This CDR3 has 14 amino acids. V lost 6 bases, J lost 1 base, and 12 bases lay in between.

The chain recombines TRBV3-1 (or the pseudogene TRBV3-2) with TRBJ2-1; 7 bases map to TRBD2. The CDR3 totals 15 residues. CDR1 LGHDT and CDR2 YNNKEL come from the germline V gene (reference sequence). The V segment lost 4 bases and the J segment 4 bases; nucleotides outside the gene matches: 7. CDR3 DNA: TGTGCCAGCAGCCGGTCTAGCGGAAGGTACAATGAGCAGTTCTTC. Its protein is CASSRSSGRYNEQFF.

The chain is built from TRBV29-1 and TRBJ2-2, with D perhaps matching TRBD1 (6 bases). This CDR3 region has 13 residues. The V and J ends lost 3 bases and 2 bases respectively, with 7 bases between them. Germline lookup yields CDR1 SQVTM and CDR2 ANQGSEA. The chain's CDR3 is CSVEGQNTGELFF. The DNA of the CDR3 is TGCAGCGTTGAGGGACAAAACACCGGGGAGCTGTTTTTT.

The chain has TRBV30 and TRBJ2-3; TRBD2 might be the D (6 bases). The CDR3 has 17 amino acids. The V end was cut by 0 bases, the J end by 0 bases, with 16 bases between. CDR1 and CDR2 from the germline V gene are GTSNPN and SVGIG (reference sequence). CDR3 nucleotide sequence: TGTGCCTGGAGTGTAGGTGCGGCGGGAACCAGCACAGATACGCAGTATTTT. Amino acids: CAWSVGAAGTSTDTQYF.

The genes are TRBV7-9 and TRBJ1-4, with D tentatively TRBD1 (6 bases). CDR1 and CDR2 (germline): SEHNR, FQNEAQ (reference sequence). The CDR3 extends over 15 amino acids. V lost 4 bases to trimming and J lost 7 bases, with 16 bases between them. CDR3 sequence: CASSSIQGSGEKLFF. For the CDR3, the DNA is TGTGCCAGCAGCTCCATCCAGGGGTCCGGTGAAAAACTGTTTTTT.

The chain is built from TRBV5-1 and TRBJ2-7, with 8 bases fitting TRBD1. There are 21 residues in the CDR3. V lost 2 bases and J lost 5; bases outside the gene matches: 27. Germline V gene lookup returns CDR1 SGHRS and CDR2 YFSETQ. CDR3 region: CASSLTPQTKIVRTGRDEQYF. DNA for the CDR3: TGCGCCAGCAGCTTAACACCCCAAACGAAGATCGTCAGGACAGGGAGAGACGAGCAGTACTTC.

The chain has TRBV3-1 (or the pseudogene TRBV3-2) and TRBJ2-7; D is ambiguous. Germline values: CDR1 LGHDT, CDR2 YNNKEL (reference sequence). V was pared by 0 bases and J by 12 bases, with 12 bases between. The CDR3 spans 12 residues. The CDR3 nucleotides read TGTGCCAGCAGCCAAGATGCCAGTAATCGGTACTTC. It codes for CASSQDASNRYF.

CDR3 coding DNA: TGTGCCAGCAGCTATGGACAGCACAATCAGCCCCAGCATTTT. It translates to CASSYGQHNQPQHF. This sequence joins TRBV6-2 or TRBV6-3 and TRBJ1-5; D perhaps matches TRBD1 (6 bases). The ends were cut back, 6 bases at V and 3 bases at J, with 12 bases in the middle. Germline CDR1 reads MNHEY; CDR2 reads SVGEGT. The CDR3 sequence is 14 residues long.

The chain joins TRBV12-5 to TRBJ2-2; weak D call: TRBD1 (5 bases). The V end lost 3 bases, the J end lost 2 bases, and 10 bases lay between the germline ends. The CDR3 consists of 15 residues. CDR1 and CDR2 from the germline V gene are LGHNT and FRNRAP. The chain's CDR3 is CASGFFQGNTGELFF. CDR3 sequence (DNA): TGTGCTAGTGGTTTCTTCCAGGGCAACACCGGGGAGCTGTTTTTT.

This rearrangement joins TRBV7-9 to TRBJ1-1, with a weak D call TRBD1 (6 bases). Germline V gene sequence: CDR1 SEHNR, CDR2 FQNEAQ (reference sequence). V lost 2 bases and J 4 bases, leaving 14 bases between the germline ends. The CDR3 spans 15 residues. The CDR3 spells CASSLLVRGGTEAFF. DNA for the CDR3: TGTGCCAGCAGCTTATTAGTTAGGGGGGGCACTGAAGCTTTCTTT.

V usage is TRBV12-3 or TRBV12-4 and J usage is TRBJ2-5; TRBD2 might be the D (6 bases). The V and J ends lost 7 bases and 4 bases respectively, with 13 bases between them. The CDR3 runs 13 residues. The CDR3 sequence is CASKQGGAETQYF. For the CDR3, the DNA is TGTGCCAGCAAGCAGGGAGGAGCAGAGACCCAGTACTTC.

The rearrangement uses TRBV30 and TRBJ1-5, with no clear D. CDR3 size: 13 residues. The germline CDR1 and CDR2 sequences are GTSNPN and SVGIG (reference sequence). V gave up 0 bases and J gave up 7 bases, with 10 bases separating them. The CDR3 bases are TGTGCCTGGAGTGTAGGGAGGGAGCAGCCCCAGCATTTT. As protein: CAWSVGREQPQHF.